Listed here is a single T cell receptor beta chain. The protocol was immunoSEQ multiplex PCR, while the TCRdb copy is restricted to in-frame clones and leaves out a portion. Of roughly 330,000 clones in the sample, around 84% were seen once. V lost 5 bases to trimming and J lost 1 base; unmatched junction nucleotides: 7. The CDR3 is 17 amino acids. Germline V gives CDR1 ENHRY, CDR2 SYGVKD. The data belong to a study of blood T cell repertoires in COVID-19. This chain uses TRBV10-3 with TRBJ2-1; 11 bases map to TRBD2. Sample: PBMCs or T cells enriched from blood (not recorded which). The sequence was collected from a woman between 18 and 29 years old who had recovered from COVID-19. The CDR3 region is CAISPGVAGGSYNEQFF. CDR3 sequence (DNA): TGTGCCATCAGTCCGGGGGTAGCGGGAGGGTCCTACAATGAGCAGTTCTTC.